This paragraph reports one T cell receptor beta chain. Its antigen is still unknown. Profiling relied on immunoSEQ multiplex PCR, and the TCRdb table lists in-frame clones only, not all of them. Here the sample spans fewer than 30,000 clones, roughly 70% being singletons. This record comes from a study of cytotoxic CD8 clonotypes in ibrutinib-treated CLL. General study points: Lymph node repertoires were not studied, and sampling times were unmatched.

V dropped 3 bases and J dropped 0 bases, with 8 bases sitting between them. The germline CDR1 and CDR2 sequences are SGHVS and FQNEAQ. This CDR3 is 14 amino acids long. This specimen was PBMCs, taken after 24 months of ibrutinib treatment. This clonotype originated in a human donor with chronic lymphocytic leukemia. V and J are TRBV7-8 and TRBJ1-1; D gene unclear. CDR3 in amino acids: CASSFVGLNTEAFF. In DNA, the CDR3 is TGTGCCAGCAGCTTCGTAGGGTTGAACACTGAAGCTTTCTTT.